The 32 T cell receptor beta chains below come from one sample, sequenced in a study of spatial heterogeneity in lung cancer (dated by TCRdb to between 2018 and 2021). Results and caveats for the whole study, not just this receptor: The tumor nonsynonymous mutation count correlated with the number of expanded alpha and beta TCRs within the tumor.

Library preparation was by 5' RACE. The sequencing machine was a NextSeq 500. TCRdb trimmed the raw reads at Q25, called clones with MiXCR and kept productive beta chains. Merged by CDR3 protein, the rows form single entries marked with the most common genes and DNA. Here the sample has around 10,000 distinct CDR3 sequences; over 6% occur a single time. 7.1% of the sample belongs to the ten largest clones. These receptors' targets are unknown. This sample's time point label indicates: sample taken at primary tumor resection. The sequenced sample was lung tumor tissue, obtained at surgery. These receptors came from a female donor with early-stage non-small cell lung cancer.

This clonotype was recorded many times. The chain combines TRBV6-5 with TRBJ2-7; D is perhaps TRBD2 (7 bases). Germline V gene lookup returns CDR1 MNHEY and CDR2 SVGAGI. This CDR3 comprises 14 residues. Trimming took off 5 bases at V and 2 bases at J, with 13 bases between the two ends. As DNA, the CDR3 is TGTGCCAGCAGTCCGAGGGAGGGGGCCTACGAGCAGTACTTC. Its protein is CASSPREGAYEQYF.

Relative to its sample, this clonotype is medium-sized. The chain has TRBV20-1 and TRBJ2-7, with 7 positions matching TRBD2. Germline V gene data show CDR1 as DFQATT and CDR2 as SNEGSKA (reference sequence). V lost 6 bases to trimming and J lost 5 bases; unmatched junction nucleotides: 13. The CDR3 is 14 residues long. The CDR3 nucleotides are TGCAGTGCCCCCCTCCCCCCTAGCGGCCACGAGCAGTACTTC. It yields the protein CSAPLPPSGHEQYF.

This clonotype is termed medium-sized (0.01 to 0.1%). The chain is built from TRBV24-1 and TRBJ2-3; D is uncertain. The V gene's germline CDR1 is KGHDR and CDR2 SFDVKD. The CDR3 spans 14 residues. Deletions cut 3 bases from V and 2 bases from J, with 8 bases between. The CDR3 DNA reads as TGTGCCACCAGTGATCACGGTCCCACAGATACGCAGTATTTT. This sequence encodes CATSDHGPTDTQYF.

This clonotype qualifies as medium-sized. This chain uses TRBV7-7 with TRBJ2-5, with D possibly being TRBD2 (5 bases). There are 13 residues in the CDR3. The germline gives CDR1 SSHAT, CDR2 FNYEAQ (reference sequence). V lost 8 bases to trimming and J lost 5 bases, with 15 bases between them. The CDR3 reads CASAGPTGETQYF. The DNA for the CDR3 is TGTGCCAGCGCCGGGCCTACGGGGGAGACCCAGTACTTC. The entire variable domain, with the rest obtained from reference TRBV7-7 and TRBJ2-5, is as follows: GAGVSQSPRYKVTKRGQDVTLRCDPISSHATLYWYQQALGQGPEFLTYFNYEAQPDKSGLPSDRFSAERPEGSISTLTIQRTEQRDSAMYRCASAGPTGETQYFGPGTRLLVL.

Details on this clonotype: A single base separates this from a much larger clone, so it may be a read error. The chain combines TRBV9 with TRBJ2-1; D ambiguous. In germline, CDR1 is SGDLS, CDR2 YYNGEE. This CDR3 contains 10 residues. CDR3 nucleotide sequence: TGTGCAAGCAAATTAAATGAGCAGTCCTTC. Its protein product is CASKLNEQSF.

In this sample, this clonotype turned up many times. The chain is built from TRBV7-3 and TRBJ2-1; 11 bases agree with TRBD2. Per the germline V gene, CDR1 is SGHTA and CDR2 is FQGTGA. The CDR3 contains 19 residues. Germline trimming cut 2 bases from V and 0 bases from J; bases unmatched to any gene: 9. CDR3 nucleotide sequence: TGTGCCAGCAGCTTAGTTCTAGCGGGAGGACCTAGCTCCTACAATGAGCAGTTCTTC. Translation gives CASSLVLAGGPSSYNEQFF.

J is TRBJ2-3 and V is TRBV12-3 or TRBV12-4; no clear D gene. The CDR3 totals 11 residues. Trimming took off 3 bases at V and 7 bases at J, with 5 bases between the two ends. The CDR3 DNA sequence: TGTGCCAGCAGTTTTTTGAATACGCAGTATTTT. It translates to CASSFLNTQYF.

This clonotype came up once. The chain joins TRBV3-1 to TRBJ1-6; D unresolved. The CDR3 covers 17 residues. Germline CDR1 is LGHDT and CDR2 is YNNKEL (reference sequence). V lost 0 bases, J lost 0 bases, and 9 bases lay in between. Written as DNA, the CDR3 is TGTGCCAGCAGCCAAGATACGGCTTACTCCTATAATTCACCCCTCCACTTT. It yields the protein CASSQDTAYSYNSPLHF.

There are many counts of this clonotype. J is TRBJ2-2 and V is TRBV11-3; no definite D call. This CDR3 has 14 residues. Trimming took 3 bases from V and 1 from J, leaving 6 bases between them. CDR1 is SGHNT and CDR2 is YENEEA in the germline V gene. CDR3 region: CASSFDGNTGELFF. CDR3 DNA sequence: TGTGCCAGCAGCTTCGACGGGAACACCGGGGAGCTGTTTTTT.

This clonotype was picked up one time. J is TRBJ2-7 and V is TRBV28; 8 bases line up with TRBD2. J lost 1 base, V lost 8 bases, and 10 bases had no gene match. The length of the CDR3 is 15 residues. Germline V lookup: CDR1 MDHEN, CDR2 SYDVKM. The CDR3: CASASAGGTSYEQYF. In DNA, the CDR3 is TGTGCCAGCGCTTCGGCGGGAGGAACTTCCTACGAGCAGTACTTC.

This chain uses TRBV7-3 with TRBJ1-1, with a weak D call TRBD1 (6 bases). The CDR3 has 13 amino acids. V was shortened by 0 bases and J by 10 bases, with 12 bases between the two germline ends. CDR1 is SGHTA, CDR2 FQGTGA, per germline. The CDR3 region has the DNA TGTGCCAGCAGCTTAACTCGGACAGCTGGAGCTTTCTTT. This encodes CASSLTRTAGAFF.

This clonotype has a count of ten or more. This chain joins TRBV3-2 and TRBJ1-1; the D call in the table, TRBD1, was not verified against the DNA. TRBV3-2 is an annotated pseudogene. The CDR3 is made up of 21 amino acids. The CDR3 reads CASSQCRHFQGTPRLNTEAFF. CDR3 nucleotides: TGTGCCAGCAGCCAATGCCGGCATTTCCAGGGGACGCCGAGACTGAACACTGAAGCTTTCTTT.

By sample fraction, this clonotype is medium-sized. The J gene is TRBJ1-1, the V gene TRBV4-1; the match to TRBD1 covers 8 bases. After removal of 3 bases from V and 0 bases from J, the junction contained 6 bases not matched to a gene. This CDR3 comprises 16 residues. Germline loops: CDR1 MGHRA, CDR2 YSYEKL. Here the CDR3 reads CASSHGQGYMNTEAFF. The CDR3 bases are TGCGCCAGCAGCCACGGACAGGGATACATGAACACTGAAGCTTTCTTT.

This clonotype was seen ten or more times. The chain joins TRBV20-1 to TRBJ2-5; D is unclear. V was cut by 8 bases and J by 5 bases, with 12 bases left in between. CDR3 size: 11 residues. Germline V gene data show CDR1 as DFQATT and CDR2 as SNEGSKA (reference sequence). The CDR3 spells CSRLDAETQYF. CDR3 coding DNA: TGCAGTCGCCTTGACGCGGAGACCCAGTACTTC.

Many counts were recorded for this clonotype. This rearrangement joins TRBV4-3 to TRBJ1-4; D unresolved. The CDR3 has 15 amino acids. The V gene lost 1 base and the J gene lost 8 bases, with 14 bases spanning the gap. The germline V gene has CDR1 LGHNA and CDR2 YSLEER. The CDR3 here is CASSQGLGGREKLFF. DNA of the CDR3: TGCGCCAGCAGCCAAGGTCTCGGTGGAAGAGAAAAACTGTTTTTT.

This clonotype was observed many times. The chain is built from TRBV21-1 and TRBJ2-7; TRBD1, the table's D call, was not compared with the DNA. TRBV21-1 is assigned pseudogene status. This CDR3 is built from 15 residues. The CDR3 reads CADPGTQPADYEQYV. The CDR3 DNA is TGTGCCGACCCTGGGACCCAACCGGCCGACTACGAGCAGTACGTC.

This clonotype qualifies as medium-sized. The CDR3, as DNA: TGTGCCAGCAGGGACAGAAGCTCCTACAATGAGCAGTTCTTC. Translation gives CASRDRSSYNEQFF. V gene TRBV7-2 combines with J gene TRBJ2-1; TRBD1 might be the D (6 bases). Germline CDR1 and CDR2: SGHTA and FQGNSA. Trimming cost V 6 bases and J 0 bases, with 9 bases left between them. This CDR3 comprises 14 residues.

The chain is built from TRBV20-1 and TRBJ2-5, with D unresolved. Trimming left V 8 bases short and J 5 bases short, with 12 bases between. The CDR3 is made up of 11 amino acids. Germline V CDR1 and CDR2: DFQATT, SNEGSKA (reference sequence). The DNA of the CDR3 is TGCAGTTCCTCGGGCGGCGAGACCCAGTACTTC. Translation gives CSSSGGETQYF.

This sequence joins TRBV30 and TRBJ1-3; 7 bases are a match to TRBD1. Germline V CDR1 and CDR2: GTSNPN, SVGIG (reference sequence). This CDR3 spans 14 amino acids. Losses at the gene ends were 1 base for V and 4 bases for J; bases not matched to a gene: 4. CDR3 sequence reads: CAWSGQGSGNTIYF. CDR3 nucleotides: TGTGCCTGGAGTGGACAGGGATCAGGAAACACCATATATTTT.

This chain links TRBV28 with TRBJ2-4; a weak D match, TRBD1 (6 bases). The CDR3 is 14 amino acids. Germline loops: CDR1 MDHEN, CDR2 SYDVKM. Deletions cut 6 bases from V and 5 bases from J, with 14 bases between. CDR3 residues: CASSQPGHQNIQYF. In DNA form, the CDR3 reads TGTGCCAGCAGCCAACCGGGACACCAAAACATTCAGTACTTC.

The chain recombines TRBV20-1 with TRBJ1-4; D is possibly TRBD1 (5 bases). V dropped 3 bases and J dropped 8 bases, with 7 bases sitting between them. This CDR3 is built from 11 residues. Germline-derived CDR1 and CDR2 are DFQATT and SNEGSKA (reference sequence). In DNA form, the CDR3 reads TGCAGTGCTAGGGGGGAGGAAAAACTGTTTTTT. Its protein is CSARGEEKLFF.

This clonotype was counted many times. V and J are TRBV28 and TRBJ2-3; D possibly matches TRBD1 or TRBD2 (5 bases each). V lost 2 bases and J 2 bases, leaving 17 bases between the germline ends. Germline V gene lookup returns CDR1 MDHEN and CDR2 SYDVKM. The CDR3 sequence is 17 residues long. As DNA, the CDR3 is TGTGCCAGCAGTTTAGTGGGTGCTAGGGACCCCACAGATACGCAGTATTTT. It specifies CASSLVGARDPTDTQYF.

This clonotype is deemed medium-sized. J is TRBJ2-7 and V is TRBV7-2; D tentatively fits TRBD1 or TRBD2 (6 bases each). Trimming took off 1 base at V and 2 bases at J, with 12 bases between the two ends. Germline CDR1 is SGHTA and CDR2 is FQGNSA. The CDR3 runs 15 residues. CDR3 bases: TGTGCCAGCAGCTTAGGACAAGGGGGGACCTACGAGCAGTACGTC. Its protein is CASSLGQGGTYEQYV.

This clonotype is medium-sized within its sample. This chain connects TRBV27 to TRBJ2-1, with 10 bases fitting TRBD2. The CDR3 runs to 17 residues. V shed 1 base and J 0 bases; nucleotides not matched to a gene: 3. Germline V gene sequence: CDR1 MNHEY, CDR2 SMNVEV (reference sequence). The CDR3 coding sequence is TGTGCCAGCAGTTTATTGGCTAGCGGGAGCTCCTACAATGAGCAGTTCTTC. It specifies CASSLLASGSSYNEQFF.

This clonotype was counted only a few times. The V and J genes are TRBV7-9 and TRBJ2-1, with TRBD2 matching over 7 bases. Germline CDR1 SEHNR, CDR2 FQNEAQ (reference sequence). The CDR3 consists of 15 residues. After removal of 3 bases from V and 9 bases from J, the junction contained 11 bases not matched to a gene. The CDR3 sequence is CASSLLGVAGSEQFF. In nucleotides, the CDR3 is TGTGCCAGCAGCTTGTTGGGGGTAGCGGGCAGTGAGCAGTTCTTC.

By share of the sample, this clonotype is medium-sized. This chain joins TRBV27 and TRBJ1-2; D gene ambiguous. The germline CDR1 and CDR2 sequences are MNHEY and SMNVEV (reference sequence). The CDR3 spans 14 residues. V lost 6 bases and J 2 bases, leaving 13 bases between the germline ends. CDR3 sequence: CASRGGSLNYGYTF. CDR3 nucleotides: TGTGCCAGCAGGGGCGGAAGCTTGAACTATGGCTACACCTTC.

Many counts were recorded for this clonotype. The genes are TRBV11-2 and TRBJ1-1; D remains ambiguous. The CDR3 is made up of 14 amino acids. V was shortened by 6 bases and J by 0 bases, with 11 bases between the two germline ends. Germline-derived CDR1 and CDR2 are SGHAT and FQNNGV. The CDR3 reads CASSLRRLNTEAFF. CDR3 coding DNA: TGTGCCAGCAGTCTAAGGCGCCTGAACACTGAAGCTTTCTTT.

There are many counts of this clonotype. For the CDR3, the DNA is TGCGCCAGCAGCCTTCAGAGTTCTGGAGATACGCAGTATTTT. It translates to CASSLQSSGDTQYF. The rearrangement joins TRBV5-1 to TRBJ2-3; no clear D. CDR3 length: 14 residues. Germline-derived CDR1 and CDR2 are SGHRS and YFSETQ. The V end lost 4 bases, the J end lost 5 bases, and 14 bases lay between the germline ends.

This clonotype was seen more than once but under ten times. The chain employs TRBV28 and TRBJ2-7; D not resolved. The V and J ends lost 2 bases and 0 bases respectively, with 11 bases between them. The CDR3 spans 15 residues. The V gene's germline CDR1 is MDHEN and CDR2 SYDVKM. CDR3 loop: CASSLPREHSYEQYF. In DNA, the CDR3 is TGTGCCAGCAGTTTACCAAGAGAGCACTCCTACGAGCAGTACTTC. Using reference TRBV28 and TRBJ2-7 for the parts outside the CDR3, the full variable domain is DVKVTQSSRYLVKRTGEKVFLECVQDMDHENMFWYRQDPGLGLRLIYFSYDVKMKEKGDIPEGYSVSREKKERFSLILESASTNQTSMYLCASSLPREHSYEQYFGPGTRLTVT.

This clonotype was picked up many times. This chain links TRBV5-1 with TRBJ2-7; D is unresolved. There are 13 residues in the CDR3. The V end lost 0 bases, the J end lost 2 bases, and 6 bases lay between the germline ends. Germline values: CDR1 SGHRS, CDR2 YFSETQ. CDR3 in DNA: TGCGCCAGCAGCTTGGACCAGGCCTACGAGCAGTACTTC. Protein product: CASSLDQAYEQYF.

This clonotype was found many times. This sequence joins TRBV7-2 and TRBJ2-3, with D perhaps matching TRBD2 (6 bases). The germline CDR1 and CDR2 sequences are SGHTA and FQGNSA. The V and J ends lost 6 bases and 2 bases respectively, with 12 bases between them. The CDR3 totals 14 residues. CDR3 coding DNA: TGTGCCAGCAGAAGGGGACTGGTCACAGATACGCAGTATTTT. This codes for CASRRGLVTDTQYF. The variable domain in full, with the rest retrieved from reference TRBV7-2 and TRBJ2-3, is GAGVSQSPSNKVTEKGKDVELRCDPISGHTALYWYRQSLGQGLEFLIYFQGNSAPDKSGLPSDRFSAERTGGSVSTLTIQRTQQEDSAVYLCASRRGLVTDTQYFGPGTRLTVL.

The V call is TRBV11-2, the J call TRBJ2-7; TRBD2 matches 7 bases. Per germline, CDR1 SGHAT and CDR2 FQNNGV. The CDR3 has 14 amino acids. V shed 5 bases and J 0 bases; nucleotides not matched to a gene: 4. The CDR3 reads CASSAGRSSYEQYV. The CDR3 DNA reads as TGTGCCAGCAGCGCCGGGAGGAGCTCCTACGAGCAGTACGTC.